The clone carrying this TCR beta chain was counted only a few times. This record comes from a study of T cells in Graves' hyperthyroidism and ophthalmopathy. Regions amplified from RNA transcripts were the TCR beta CDR3 regions. When the TCR CDR3 underwent first-round RT-PCR, the HTBI primer set was used. TCRdb independently ran MiXCR on the multiplex PCR reads; one entry per CDR3 protein. The sample holds 650,000 to 800,000 distinct CDR3 sequences; 40% to 55% are singletons and the top ten take more than 7%. The sequence was collected from an adult man with Graves' disease, either hyperthyroidism or ophthalmopathy (not recorded which). The sequencing input was peripheral blood or thyroid tissue (not recorded which).

CDR3 loop: CASSLGRGEVYEQYF. The CDR3 DNA sequence: TGTGCCAGCAGCCTGGGGCGGGGGGAAGTCTACGAGCAGTACTTC. The chain is built from TRBV7-9 and TRBJ2-7, with 8 nucleotides matching TRBD2. The CDR3 length is 15 residues. V shed 5 bases, J shed 3 bases, and the junction held 9 bases outside the gene matches. Looked up from germline, CDR1 is SEHNR and CDR2 is FQNEAQ (reference sequence).